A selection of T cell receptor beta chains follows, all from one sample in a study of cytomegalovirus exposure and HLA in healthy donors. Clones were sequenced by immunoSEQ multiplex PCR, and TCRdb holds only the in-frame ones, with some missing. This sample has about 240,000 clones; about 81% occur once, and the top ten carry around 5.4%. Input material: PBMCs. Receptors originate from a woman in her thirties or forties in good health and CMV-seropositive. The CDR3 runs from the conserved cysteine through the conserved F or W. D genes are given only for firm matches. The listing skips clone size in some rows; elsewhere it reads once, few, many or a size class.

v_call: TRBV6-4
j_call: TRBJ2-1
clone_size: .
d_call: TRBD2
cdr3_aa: CASAGLAGHNEQFF
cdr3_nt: TGTGCCAGCGCGGGACTAGCGGGTCACAATGAGCAGTTCTTC

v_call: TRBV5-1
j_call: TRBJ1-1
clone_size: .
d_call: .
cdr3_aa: CASSAFDGFQRSTEAFF
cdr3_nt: TGCGCCAGCAGCGCCTTCGACGGGTTCCAAAGAAGTACTGAAGCTTTCTTT

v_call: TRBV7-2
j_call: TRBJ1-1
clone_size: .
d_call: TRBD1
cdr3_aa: CASGFGTGRNTEAFF
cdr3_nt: TGTGCCAGCGGCTTCGGGACAGGGCGGAACACTGAAGCTTTCTTT

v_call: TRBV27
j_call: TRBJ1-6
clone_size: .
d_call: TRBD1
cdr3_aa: CASSAATGIGWHSPLHF
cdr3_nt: TGTGCCAGCAGTGCGGCGACAGGGATAGGGTGGCATTCACCCCTCCACTTT

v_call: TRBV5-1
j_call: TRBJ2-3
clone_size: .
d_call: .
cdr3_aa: CASSYRPPTDTQYF
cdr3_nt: TGCGCCAGCAGCTACAGACCACCCACAGATACGCAGTATTTT

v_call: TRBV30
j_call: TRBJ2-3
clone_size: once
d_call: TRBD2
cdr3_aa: CAWSLGGAVDTQYF
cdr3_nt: TGTGCCTGGAGCCTCGGGGGGGCCGTAGATACGCAGTATTTT

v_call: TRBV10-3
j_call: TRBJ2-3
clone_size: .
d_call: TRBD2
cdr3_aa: CAISPGLAGVTDTQYF
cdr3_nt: TGTGCCATCAGCCCCGGACTAGCGGGAGTCACAGATACGCAGTATTTT

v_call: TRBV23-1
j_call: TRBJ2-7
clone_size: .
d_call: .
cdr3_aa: CASSQLGTPF
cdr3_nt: TGCGCCAGCAGTCAATTGGGGACTCCCTTC

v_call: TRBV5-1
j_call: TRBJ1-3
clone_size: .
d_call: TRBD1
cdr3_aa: CASSAGTAGNTIYF
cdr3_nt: TGCGCCAGCAGCGCAGGGACAGCTGGAAACACCATATATTTT

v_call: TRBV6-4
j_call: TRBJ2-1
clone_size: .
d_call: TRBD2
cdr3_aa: CASSEGTSGMRQFF
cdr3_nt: TGTGCCAGCAGTGAGGGGACTAGCGGGATGAGGCAGTTCTTC

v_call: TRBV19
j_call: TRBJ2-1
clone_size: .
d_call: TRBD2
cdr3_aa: CASSTGLAGGPKQFF
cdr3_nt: TGTGCCAGTAGTACTGGACTAGCGGGAGGGCCGAAGCAGTTCTTC

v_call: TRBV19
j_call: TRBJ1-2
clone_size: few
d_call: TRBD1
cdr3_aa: CASRDRDYGYTF
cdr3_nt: TGTGCCAGTAGAGACAGGGACTATGGCTACACCTTC

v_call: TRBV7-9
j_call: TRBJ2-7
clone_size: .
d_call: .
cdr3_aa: CASSSTYEQYF
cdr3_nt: TGTGCCAGCAGTTCAACCTACGAGCAGTACTTC

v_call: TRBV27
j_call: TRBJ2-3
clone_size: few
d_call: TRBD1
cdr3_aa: CASSLTGGLVTQYF
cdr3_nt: TGTGCCAGCAGTTTAACAGGGGGCTTGGTTACGCAGTATTTT

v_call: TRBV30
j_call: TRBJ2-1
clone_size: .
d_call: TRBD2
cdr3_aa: CAWSRLASSYNEQFF
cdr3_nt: TGTGCCTGGAGTCGACTAGCTAGCTCCTACAATGAGCAGTTCTTC

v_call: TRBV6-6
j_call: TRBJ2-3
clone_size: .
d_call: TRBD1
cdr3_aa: CASSSPDRPGPDTQYF
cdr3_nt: TGTGCCAGCAGTTCCCCGGACAGGCCAGGACCAGATACGCAGTATTTT

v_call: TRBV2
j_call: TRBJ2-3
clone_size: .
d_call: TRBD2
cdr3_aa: CASRGPGRNTQYF
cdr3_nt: TGTGCCAGCAGGGGCCCCGGGAGGAATACGCAGTATTTT

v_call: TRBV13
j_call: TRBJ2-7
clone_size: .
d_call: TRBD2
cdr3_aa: CASSPRTSGISYEQYF
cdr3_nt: TGTGCCAGCAGCCCACGGACTAGCGGGATTTCCTACGAGCAGTACTTC

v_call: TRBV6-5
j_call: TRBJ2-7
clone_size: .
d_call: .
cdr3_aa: CASSYSGRGTYEQYF
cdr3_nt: TGTGCCAGCAGTTACTCGGGGCGGGGTACCTACGAGCAGTACTTC

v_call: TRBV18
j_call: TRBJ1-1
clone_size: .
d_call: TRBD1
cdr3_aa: CASSPSTGTNTEAFF
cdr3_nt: TGTGCCAGCTCACCTTCGACAGGGACAAACACTGAAGCTTTCTTT

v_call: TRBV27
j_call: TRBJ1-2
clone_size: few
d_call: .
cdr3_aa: CASSSPGWGYTF
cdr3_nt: TGTGCCAGCAGTTCGCCAGGATGGGGCTACACCTTC

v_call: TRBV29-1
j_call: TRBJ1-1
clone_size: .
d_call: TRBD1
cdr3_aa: CSVDRGPLNTEAFF
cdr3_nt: TGCAGCGTTGACAGGGGGCCCCTGAACACTGAAGCTTTCTTT

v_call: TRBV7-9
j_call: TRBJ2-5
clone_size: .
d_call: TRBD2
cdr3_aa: CSSSLGLAGSEYF
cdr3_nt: TGTTCCAGCAGCTTGGGACTAGCGGGGTCCGAGTACTTC

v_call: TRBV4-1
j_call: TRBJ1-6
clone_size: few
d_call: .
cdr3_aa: CASSQVASPLHF
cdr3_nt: TGCGCCAGCAGCCAAGTGGCTTCACCCCTCCACTTT

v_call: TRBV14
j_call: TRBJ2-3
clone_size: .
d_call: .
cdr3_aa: CASSPGALSRYF
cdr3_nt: TGTGCCAGCAGCCCTGGAGCCCTTTCCCGGTATTTT

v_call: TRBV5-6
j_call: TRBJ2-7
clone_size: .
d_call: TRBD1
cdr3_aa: CASSFDRAAYEQYF
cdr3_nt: TGTGCCAGCAGCTTTGACAGGGCCGCCTACGAGCAGTACTTC

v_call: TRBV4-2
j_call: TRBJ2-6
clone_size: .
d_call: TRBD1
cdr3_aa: CASSQGQGATGANVLTF
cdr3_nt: TGTGCCAGCAGCCAGGGACAGGGGGCGACTGGGGCCAACGTCCTGACTTTC

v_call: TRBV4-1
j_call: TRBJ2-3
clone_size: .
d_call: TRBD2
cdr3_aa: CASSQEGGTSGRAADTQYF
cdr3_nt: TGCGCCAGCAGCCAAGAAGGCGGGACTAGCGGGAGGGCCGCGGATACGCAGTATTTT

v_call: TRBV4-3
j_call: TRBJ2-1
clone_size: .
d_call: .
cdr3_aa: CASSQDHGLGGNEQFF
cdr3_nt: TGCGCCAGCAGCCAAGATCACGGGTTGGGGGGCAATGAGCAGTTCTTC

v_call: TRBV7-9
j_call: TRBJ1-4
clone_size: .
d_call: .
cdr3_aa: CSSSLGTYNEKLFF
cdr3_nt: TGTTCCAGCAGCTTGGGGACATATAATGAAAAACTGTTTTTT

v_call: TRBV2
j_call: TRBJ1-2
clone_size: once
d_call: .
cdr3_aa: CASRSALGVANYGYTF
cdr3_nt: TGTGCCAGCAGGTCCGCACTCGGGGTAGCTAACTATGGCTACACCTTC

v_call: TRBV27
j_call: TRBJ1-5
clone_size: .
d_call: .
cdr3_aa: CASSLGRGGSQPQHF
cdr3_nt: TGTGCCAGCAGTTTAGGGCGGGGGGGCAGTCAGCCCCAGCATTTT

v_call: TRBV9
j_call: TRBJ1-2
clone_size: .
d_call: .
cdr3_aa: CASSDIFSNYGYTF
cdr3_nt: TGTGCCAGCAGCGACATCTTTTCTAACTATGGCTACACCTTC

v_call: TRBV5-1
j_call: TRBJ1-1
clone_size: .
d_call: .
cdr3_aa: CASSFQGMNTEAFF
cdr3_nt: TGCGCCAGCAGCTTTCAGGGAATGAACACTGAAGCTTTCTTT

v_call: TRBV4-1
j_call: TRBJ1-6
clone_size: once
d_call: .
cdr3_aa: CASSDSSPLHF
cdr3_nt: TGCGCCAGCAGCGACAGTTCACCCCTCCACTTT

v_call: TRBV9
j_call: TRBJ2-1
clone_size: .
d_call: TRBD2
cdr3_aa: CASSVSDAGGHNEQFF
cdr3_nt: TGTGCCAGCAGCGTATCTGATGCGGGGGGGCATAATGAGCAGTTCTTC

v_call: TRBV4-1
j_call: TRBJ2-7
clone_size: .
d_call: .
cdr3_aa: CASSQESGISHEQYF
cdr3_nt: TGCGCCAGCAGCCAAGAGTCCGGGATCTCCCACGAGCAGTACTTC